This T cell receptor (beta chain) came from a study of CD8+ T cells in alopecia areata. At the level of the study: Tofacitinib treatment spanned 6 to 18 months, with 6 months off drug afterward. The study, taken as a whole, reports: Scalp lesions, especially in alopecia totalis/universalis, had higher clonality than normal scalp. Alphabeta T cells residing in normal skin are also sequenced in scalp samples.

Investigators isolated RNA and reverse transcribed it into cDNA to act as the sequencing template. Generated by immunoSEQ multiplex PCR, the TCRdb table keeps only in-frame clones and is missing some. The sample has 170,000 or so clones, 50% to 60% seen once. Details on this clone: Its antigen is unidentified.

In alopecia areata patients, both lesional scalp punch biopsies and peripheral blood were collected. The specimen was CD4+ T cells sorted from blood, collected at week 0. The TCR comes from a human donor with alopecia areata.

The CDR3 bases are TGTGCCTGGAGTGTAGCTGGAGGGGGGCCCACGACCCAGCATTTT. Translated: CAWSVAGGGPTTQHF. This chain links TRBV30 with TRBJ1-5, with a possible D match to TRBD1 (6 bases). Germline CDR1 GTSNPN, CDR2 SVGIG (reference sequence). This CDR3 has 15 residues. Trimming stripped 0 bases from V and 11 bases from J, with 20 bases between.